This TCR beta chain was found in a study of CD8 T cells in ankylosing spondylitis. Study results and limitations: Matched synovial fluid from ankylosing spondylitis patients was reported to be enriched for disease-linked clones. Earlier studies detected some motif variants in reactive arthritis synovial fluid and blood. Seemingly distinctive of ankylosing spondylitis blood was a TCR beta motif formed by eight highly homologous variants.

Using its own MiXCR run on the 5' RACE reads, TCRdb lists one record per CDR3 protein. In the table there are around 99,000 distinct CDR3 sequences, about 9% of which are singletons. The junction had 9 bases not matched to a gene; V was cut back by 6 bases and J by 4 bases. The CDR3 spans 14 residues. Per the germline V gene, CDR1 is SQVTM and CDR2 is ANQGSEA. This clonotype was counted many times. Its antigen is not identified. The sequence was collected from a male donor with ankylosing spondylitis or in good health (not recorded which). Specimen: blood, either unsorted or a sorted T cell fraction (not recorded which). This chain joins TRBV29-1 and TRBJ1-1; 9 bases are shared with TRBD1. The CDR3 sequence: CSVEPGQGLTEAFF. The CDR3 DNA follows: TGCAGCGTGGAGCCGGGACAGGGACTCACTGAAGCTTTCTTT. The variable domain in full, with the rest retrieved from reference TRBV29-1 and TRBJ1-1, is SAVISQKPSRDICQRGTSLTIQCQVDSQVTMMFWYRQQPGQSLTLIATANQGSEATYESGFVIDKFPISRPNLTFSTLTVSNMSPEDSSIYLCSVEPGQGLTEAFFGQGTRLTVV.